What follows are 17 T cell receptor beta chains derived from one specimen sequenced in a study of T cell responses to AZD1222 COVID-19 vaccine. Profiled with immunoSEQ multiplex PCR; TCRdb holds only in-frame clones, not every one. The sample shows 130,000 or so clones, roughly nine tenths of them seen only once. This specimen was peripheral blood, taken 28 days after the second dose of the MenACWY control vaccine. All receptors come from an adult who received the MenACWY meningococcal vaccine as a control.

V and J are TRBV7-9 and TRBJ1-1, with unresolved D. Trimming took 0 bases from V and 4 from J, leaving 15 bases between them. The CDR3 sequence is 16 residues long. The germline V gene encodes CDR1 SEHNR and CDR2 FQNEAQ (reference sequence). CDR3 nucleotides: TGTGCCAGCAGCTTAGCCCCTCCTACAGTTGGCACTGAAGCTTTCTTT. Translation gives CASSLAPPTVGTEAFF. Based on the CDR3 plus reference TRBV7-9 and TRBJ1-1, the full variable domain is DTGVSQNPRHKITKRGQNVTFRCDPISEHNRLYWYRQTLGQGPEFLTYFQNEAQLEKSRLLSDRFSAERPKGSFSTLEIQRTEQGDSAMYLCASSLAPPTVGTEAFFGQGTRLTVV.

The V gene is TRBV11-1, the J gene TRBJ1-1; D uncertain. The V end lost 0 bases, the J end lost 1 base, and 6 bases lay between the germline ends. Germline CDR1 reads SGHAT; CDR2 reads FQDESV (reference sequence). The CDR3 sequence is 14 residues long. The chain's CDR3 is CASSLAGENTEAFF. The CDR3, as DNA: TGTGCCAGCAGCTTAGCCGGGGAGAACACTGAAGCTTTCTTT.

The chain links TRBV5-1 to TRBJ2-3; 11 bases fit TRBD1. V lost 7 bases to trimming and J lost 4 bases; unmatched junction nucleotides: 8. CDR3 length: 15 amino acids. Germline lookup yields CDR1 SGHRS and CDR2 YFSETQ. The DNA of the CDR3 is TGCGCCAGCTCCCGGACAGGGGGCGATGCAGATACGCAGTATTTT. This gives the protein CASSRTGGDADTQYF.

This clone occurred once. This rearrangement joins TRBV15 to TRBJ1-1, with 7 bases that match TRBD1. Per the germline V gene, CDR1 is LNHNV and CDR2 is YYDKDF (reference sequence). Unmatched junction bases numbered 11, after V lost 3 bases and J lost 7 bases. The CDR3 sequence is 15 residues long. CDR3 nucleotide sequence: TGTGCCACCAGCAGGACAGGGCCCTCTATTTTTGAAGCTTTCTTT. The encoded protein is CATSRTGPSIFEAFF.

V is TRBV28 and J is TRBJ2-7; D gene ambiguous. This CDR3 contains 14 residues. V lost 3 bases and J 1 base, leaving 10 bases between the germline ends. The germline V gene has CDR1 MDHEN and CDR2 SYDVKM. CDR3 region: CASSLVGISYEQYF. The DNA of the CDR3 is TGTGCCAGCAGTTTGGTCGGAATTTCCTACGAGCAGTACTTC.

V is TRBV5-6 and J is TRBJ1-5, with D uncertain. Deletions cut 0 bases from V and 5 bases from J, with 6 bases between. CDR3 length: 13 residues. CDR1 is SGHDT and CDR2 is YYEEEE in the germline V gene. The CDR3 loop is CASSLGGYQPQHF. CDR3 in DNA: TGTGCCAGCAGCTTGGGGGGATATCAGCCCCAGCATTTT.

This clone was found once. This chain joins TRBV6-5 and TRBJ1-1, with 9 bases aligning to TRBD1. Germline lookup yields CDR1 MNHEY and CDR2 SVGAGI. The V and J ends lost 8 bases and 0 bases, in that order; junction bases with no gene match: 7. The CDR3 length is 15 residues. CDR3 region: CASAWTGAMNTEAFF. As DNA, the CDR3 is TGTGCCAGCGCCTGGACAGGGGCGATGAACACTGAAGCTTTCTTT.

This clone showed up just once. This chain joins TRBV6-7 and TRBJ1-5; D gene uncertain. TRBV6-7 falls under the ORF class, with uncertain function. The CDR3 spans 19 residues. V dropped 6 bases and J dropped 0 bases, with 24 bases sitting between them. This CDR3 is CASRQTDSTTDYSNQPQHF. The CDR3 nucleotides read TGTGCCAGCAGGCAAACGGACTCCACTACCGACTATAGCAATCAGCCCCAGCATTTT.

J is TRBJ1-1 and V is TRBV28; D not certain. The CDR3 extends over 15 amino acids. V dropped 7 bases and J dropped 2 bases, with 17 bases sitting between them. CDR1 is MDHEN, CDR2 SYDVKM, per germline. The CDR3 nucleotides are TGTGCCAGCACCTCGGCGGGCAGGCACAACACTGAAGCTTTCTTT. Translation gives CASTSAGRHNTEAFF.

This chain uses TRBV24-1 with TRBJ1-5; maybe TRBD1 (6 bases). The CDR3 contains 19 residues. Germline V CDR1 and CDR2: KGHDR, SFDVKD. Trimming stripped 4 bases from V and 0 bases from J, with 21 bases between. CDR3 amino acids: CATSDPRADAGDSNQPQHF. In nucleotides, the CDR3 is TGTGCCACCAGTGACCCTAGGGCCGACGCAGGGGATAGCAATCAGCCCCAGCATTTT.

This clone appeared a single time. The genes are TRBV11-2 and TRBJ2-5, with 14 bases aligning to TRBD2. CDR1 and CDR2 from the germline V gene are SGHAT and FQNNGV. J lost 5 bases, V lost 5 bases, and 10 bases had no gene match. The CDR3 sequence is 17 residues long. The chain's CDR3 is CASSPGTSGRVRETQYF. CDR3 sequence (DNA): TGTGCCAGCAGCCCAGGGACTAGCGGGAGAGTAAGGGAGACCCAGTACTTC.

This chain joins TRBV5-5 and TRBJ1-6; the D is unclear. The CDR3 covers 15 residues. V gave up 1 base and J gave up 10 bases, with 15 bases separating them. The V gene's germline CDR1 is SGHKS and CDR2 YYEKEE (reference sequence). DNA of the CDR3: TGTGCCAGCAGCTTGTCTGGCAGCCCTGGATCACCCCTCCACTTT. It encodes CASSLSGSPGSPLHF.

This clone was seen a single time. The V gene is TRBV2, the J gene TRBJ1-3, with 7 bases that match TRBD1. The germline V gene encodes CDR1 SNHLY and CDR2 FYNNEI. The CDR3 is 16 amino acids. V dropped 4 bases and J dropped 0; count of bases not matched to a gene: 6. DNA of the CDR3: TGTGCCAGCAGTGGACAGGGTCCAAGCTCTGGAAACACCATATATTTT. It translates to CASSGQGPSSGNTIYF.

The CDR3 region has the DNA TGTGCCAGCAGTTACCCCCCTCGGAACGAGCAGTACTTC. As protein: CASSYPPRNEQYF. The rearrangement links TRBV6-5 to TRBJ2-7, with D unclear. This CDR3 comprises 13 residues. Germline V gene data show CDR1 as MNHEY and CDR2 as SVGAGI. Trimming shortened V by 2 bases and J by 5 bases, and 10 bases separated the two germline ends.

The V gene is TRBV6-5, the J gene TRBJ1-1, with 9 bases that match TRBD1. The CDR3 sequence is 14 residues long. Germline loops: CDR1 MNHEY, CDR2 SVGAGI. V lost 5 bases to trimming and J lost 2 bases; unmatched junction nucleotides: 3. The CDR3 bases are TGTGCCAGCAGTCGACAGGGGGTTAACACTGAAGCTTTCTTT. This encodes CASSRQGVNTEAFF.

J is TRBJ2-3 and V is TRBV6-2 or TRBV6-3; unclear D gene. CDR3 length: 13 amino acids. V was clipped by 4 bases and J by 6 bases, with 11 bases between them. Germline V gene lookup returns CDR1 MNHEY and CDR2 SVGEGT. CDR3 sequence: CASSSANWDTQYF. The CDR3, as DNA: TGTGCCAGCAGTTCGGCGAACTGGGATACGCAGTATTTT.

J is TRBJ1-2 and V is TRBV19, with D possibly matching TRBD1 (5 bases). The CDR3 totals 16 residues. Per germline, CDR1 LNHDA and CDR2 SQIVND (reference sequence). The V end was cut by 6 bases, the J end by 6 bases, with 23 bases between. This CDR3 reads CASRPTTDPLSDGYTF. DNA of the CDR3: TGTGCCAGTAGACCGACGACAGACCCGCTATCCGATGGCTACACCTTC. Full variable domain (missing parts from reference TRBV19 and TRBJ1-2): DGGITQSPKYLFRKEGQNVTLSCEQNLNHDAMYWYRQDPGQGLRLIYYSQIVNDFQKGDIAEGYSVSREKKESFPLTVTSAQKNPTAFYLCASRPTTDPLSDGYTFGSGTRLTVV.